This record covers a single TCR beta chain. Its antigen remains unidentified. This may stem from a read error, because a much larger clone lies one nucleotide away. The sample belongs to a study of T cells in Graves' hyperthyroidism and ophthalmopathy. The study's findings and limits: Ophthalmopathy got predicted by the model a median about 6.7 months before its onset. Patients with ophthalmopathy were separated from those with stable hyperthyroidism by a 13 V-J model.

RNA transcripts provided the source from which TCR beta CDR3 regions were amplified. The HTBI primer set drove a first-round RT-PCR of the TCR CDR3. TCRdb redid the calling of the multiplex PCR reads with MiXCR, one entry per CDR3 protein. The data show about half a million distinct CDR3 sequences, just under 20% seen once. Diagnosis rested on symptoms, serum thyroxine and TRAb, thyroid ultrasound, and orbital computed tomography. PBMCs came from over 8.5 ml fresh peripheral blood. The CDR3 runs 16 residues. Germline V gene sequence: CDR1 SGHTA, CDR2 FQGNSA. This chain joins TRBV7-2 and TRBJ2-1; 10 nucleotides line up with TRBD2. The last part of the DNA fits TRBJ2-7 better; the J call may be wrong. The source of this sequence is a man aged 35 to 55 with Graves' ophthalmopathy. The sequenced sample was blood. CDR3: CASSFATSGAYNEQYF. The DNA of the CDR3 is TGTGCCAGCAGCTTCGCCACTAGCGGGGCCTACAATGAGCAGTACTTC.